This paragraph covers one TCR beta chain sequence. Its antigen is unidentified. These data are taken from a study of PD-L1 blockade in urothelial cancer. As for the study in general: Male patients with bladder-origin urothelial cancer numbered about 85% of the 29. The analyses of blood took place 3 weeks (second dose) and 6 weeks after treatment start. Study results and limitations: Tumor-linked clones in blood grew more by 3 weeks in durable-benefit patients.

All patients handed over anywhere from 1 to 8 samples, pretreatment and on-treatment. Measured with immunoSEQ multiplex PCR; TCRdb has only the in-frame clones, and not every one. The sample has tens of thousands of clones, roughly 86% seen once. CDR1 is SNHLY, CDR2 FYNNEI, per germline. The CDR3 loop spans 15 amino acids. V lost 4 bases and J 4 bases, leaving 14 bases between the germline ends. This chain connects TRBV2 to TRBJ1-5, with a possible D match to TRBD1 (6 bases). This receptor was identified in a man in his 70s with urothelial cancer. This specimen consisted of PBMCs, obtained around atezolizumab (anti-PD-L1) treatment. The CDR3 region is CASSGRQARNQPQHF. The CDR3, as DNA: TGTGCCAGCAGTGGGAGACAGGCCCGGAATCAGCCCCAGCATTTT.